These 24 T cell receptor beta chains were all obtained from the same sample, sequenced in a study of blood T cell repertoires in COVID-19 (dated by TCRdb to between 2020 and 2021). Libraries were constructed by the immunoSEQ multiplex PCR assay. As stored in TCRdb, this immuneACCESS dataset retains in-frame rearrangements with V and J assigned. A fraction of the clones does not appear; measured against another copy, unresolved V genes explain less than half of the discrepancy, and the remainder lacks a known reason. The sample profile shows about 140,000 clones; around 83% of them were found once. Approximately 8.2% of the sample is held by the ten biggest clonotypes. Sequenced sample: peripheral blood. These receptors all come from a woman aged 60-70 years with acute or convalescent COVID-19.

This rearrangement joins TRBV27 to TRBJ1-2, with a possible D match to TRBD1 (5 bases). This CDR3 spans 14 amino acids. Germline V gene data show CDR1 as MNHEY and CDR2 as SMNVEV (reference sequence). The V end was cut by 2 bases, the J end by 4 bases, with 11 bases between. CDR3 region: CASSLREGPYGYTF. The CDR3, as DNA: TGTGCCAGCAGTTTACGGGAGGGGCCCTATGGCTACACCTTC.

CDR3 in amino acids: CAISLTDNEQFF. CDR3 DNA: TGTGCCATCAGTCTGACAGACAATGAGCAGTTCTTC. The chain recombines TRBV10-3 with TRBJ2-1; D possibly corresponds to TRBD1 (5 bases). Looked up from germline, CDR1 is ENHRY and CDR2 is SYGVKD. The CDR3 has 12 amino acids. Trimming shortened V by 5 bases and J by 5 bases, and 7 bases separated the two germline ends.

The chain has TRBV7-9 and TRBJ2-7; 8 bases map to TRBD1. Germline values: CDR1 SEHNR, CDR2 FQNEAQ (reference sequence). V lost 5 bases, J lost 2 bases, and 2 bases stayed unmatched. There are 13 residues in the CDR3. CDR3 nucleotide sequence: TGTGCCAGCAGCCTGACAGGGGCCTACGAGCAGTACTTC. As protein: CASSLTGAYEQYF.

This clone was seen more than once but under ten times. The J gene is TRBJ2-3, the V gene TRBV5-4, with D possibly matching TRBD1 (5 bases). V dropped 6 bases and J dropped 11 bases, with 13 bases sitting between them. Germline lookup yields CDR1 SGHNT and CDR2 YYREEE (reference sequence). The CDR3 covers 11 residues. The CDR3 sequence is CASNNRQEQYF. Here the CDR3 DNA reads TGTGCCAGCAACAACAGGCAAGAGCAGTATTTT.

The CDR3 sequence is CASSYWGTGEEQPQHF. The CDR3 nucleotides are TGTGCCAGCAGTTACTGGGGGACAGGTGAAGAACAGCCCCAGCATTTT. The chain recombines TRBV6-2 or TRBV6-3 with TRBJ1-5, with TRBD1 matching 8 bases. This CDR3 contains 16 residues. The ends lost 1 base at V and 7 bases at J; junction bases unmatched: 9. In germline, CDR1 is MNHEY, CDR2 SVGEGT.

The rearrangement uses TRBV4-3 and TRBJ2-2, with TRBD1 matching over 8 bases. The length of the CDR3 is 15 residues. The V gene end was trimmed by 3 bases and the J gene end by 3 bases; junction bases not matched to a gene: 3. Germline CDR1 is LGHNA and CDR2 is YSLEER. Written as DNA, the CDR3 is TGCGCCAGCAGCCAGGACAGGGCGGACACCGGGGAGCTGTTTTTT. Its protein product is CASSQDRADTGELFF.

The V and J genes are TRBV27 and TRBJ2-7; D possibly corresponds to TRBD2 (6 bases). Trimming stripped 1 base from V and 4 bases from J, with 14 bases between. Germline loops: CDR1 MNHEY, CDR2 SMNVEV (reference sequence). The CDR3 has 15 residues. As DNA, the CDR3 is TGTGCCAGCAGTTTATGGGGGGTCAAGGCATACGAGCAGTACTTC. It is translated as CASSLWGVKAYEQYF.

The V gene is TRBV19, the J gene TRBJ1-4; D is perhaps TRBD1 (6 bases). The CDR3 contains 14 residues. The germline V gene has CDR1 LNHDA and CDR2 SQIVND (reference sequence). V was shortened by 3 bases and J by 6 bases, with 11 bases between the two germline ends. CDR3 bases: TGTGCCAGTAGTATCCAGGGGCGTGATGAAAAACTGTTTTTT. This translates into CASSIQGRDEKLFF.

This sequence joins TRBV19 and TRBJ1-5, with 9 bases that match TRBD1. The CDR3 covers 13 residues. V shed 8 bases, J shed 4 bases, and the junction held 3 bases outside the gene matches. Germline CDR1 is LNHDA and CDR2 is SQIVND (reference sequence). The CDR3 region is CASRDRGNQPQHF. The CDR3, as DNA: TGTGCCAGTCGCGACAGGGGGAATCAGCCCCAGCATTTT.

The gene calls are TRBV7-9 and TRBJ2-2; D is perhaps TRBD1 (5 bases). The length of the CDR3 is 15 residues. CDR1 is SEHNR, CDR2 FQNEAQ, per germline (reference sequence). Trimming took off 1 base at V and 2 bases at J, with 8 bases between the two ends. The CDR3 here is CASSLEGVNTGELFF. The CDR3 region has the DNA TGTGCCAGCAGCTTAGAAGGGGTTAACACCGGGGAGCTGTTTTTT.

The rearrangement joins TRBV6-5 to TRBJ2-1, with 7 nucleotides matching TRBD2. CDR3 size: 14 residues. CDR1 and CDR2 from the germline V gene are MNHEY and SVGAGI. After removal of 6 bases from V and 10 bases from J, the junction contained 12 bases not matched to a gene. The CDR3 nucleotides are TGTGCCAGCAGGACCGGGACTACGCGGGAGGAGCAGTTCTTC. Translating it yields CASRTGTTREEQFF.

The chain carries TRBV6-6 and TRBJ2-3; TRBD2 agrees at 10 bases. Trimming at V came to 4 bases and at J to 5 bases, leaving 9 bases not matched to a gene. This CDR3 region has 16 residues. CDR1 and CDR2 from the germline V gene are MNHNY and SVGAGI (reference sequence). The CDR3 sequence: CASSSHLAGVGDTQYF. The CDR3 DNA reads TGTGCCAGCAGTTCTCATCTAGCGGGGGTTGGAGATACGCAGTATTTT.

The chain carries TRBV4-2 and TRBJ1-1; 7 nucleotides match TRBD1. CDR3 length: 13 amino acids. V gave up 4 bases and J gave up 6 bases; unmatched junction bases: 5. Germline assignment: CDR1 LGHNA and CDR2 YNFKEQ. The CDR3 region is CASSPPGTAEAFF. CDR3 sequence (DNA): TGTGCCAGCAGCCCTCCCGGGACAGCTGAAGCTTTCTTT.

The rearrangement links TRBV10-3 to TRBJ1-6; 11 bases align to TRBD1. The trim removed 7 bases at V and 10 bases at J, leaving 6 bases unmatched. CDR1 and CDR2 from the germline V gene are ENHRY and SYGVKD. This CDR3 region has 14 residues. This CDR3 is CAITADRGHSPLHF. DNA of the CDR3: TGTGCCATCACCGCGGACAGGGGGCACTCACCCCTCCACTTT.

The rearrangement links TRBV2 to TRBJ1-1; D is ambiguous. V lost 6 bases and J lost 6, with 11 bases in between. The V gene's germline CDR1 is SNHLY and CDR2 FYNNEI. The CDR3 totals 12 residues. CDR3 in amino acids: CASRPPGAEAFF. CDR3 bases: TGTGCCAGCAGGCCCCCGGGTGCTGAAGCTTTCTTT.

The chain combines TRBV11-3 with TRBJ1-1; D possibly corresponds to TRBD1 (5 bases). Per germline, CDR1 SGHNT and CDR2 YENEEA. V dropped 5 bases and J dropped 1 base, with 20 bases sitting between them. The CDR3 length is 17 residues. The CDR3 loop reads CASSPPSGGGWNTEAFF. CDR3 in DNA: TGTGCCAGCAGCCCACCGTCTGGGGGGGGTTGGAACACTGAAGCTTTCTTT.

The V gene is TRBV6-5, the J gene TRBJ2-3; 9 bases are a match to TRBD2. Germline CDR1 reads MNHEY; CDR2 reads SVGAGI. CDR3 size: 16 residues. The J segment lost 4 bases and the V segment lost 2 bases, leaving 7 bases of the junction unmatched. This CDR3 reads CASSYGLAYSADTQYF. CDR3 in DNA: TGTGCCAGCAGTTACGGACTAGCGTACAGCGCAGATACGCAGTATTTT.

The V call is TRBV5-1, the J call TRBJ2-3, with 13 bases that match TRBD2. J lost 0 bases, V lost 4 bases, and 11 bases had no gene match. From germline, CDR1 is SGHRS and CDR2 YFSETQ. CDR3 size: 19 residues. The CDR3 nucleotides read TGCGCCAGCAGCGCGCTGACTAGCGGGGGGCTTGCTAGCACAGATACGCAGTATTTT. It encodes CASSALTSGGLASTDTQYF.

The DNA of the CDR3 is TGTGCCAGCAGTGAAAGCGGTTATTCGGTGAACACTGAAGCTTTCTTT. Protein: CASSESGYSVNTEAFF. The chain carries TRBV6-1 and TRBJ1-1; no clear D gene. V was shortened by 2 bases and J by 0 bases, with 13 bases between the two germline ends. The V gene's germline CDR1 is MNHNS and CDR2 SASEGT. The CDR3 runs 16 residues.

The gene calls are TRBV3-1 (or the pseudogene TRBV3-2) and TRBJ2-3; TRBD2 matches at 14 bases. CDR1 is LGHDT, CDR2 YNNKEL, per germline (reference sequence). The CDR3 runs to 17 residues. With V trimmed by 4 bases and J by 2 bases, 5 bases remained unmatched. The CDR3 is CASSLRLAGGITDTQYF. CDR3 nucleotide sequence: TGTGCCAGCAGCCTCCGACTAGCGGGGGGGATCACAGATACGCAGTATTTT.

The rearrangement joins TRBV28 to TRBJ2-3; TRBD2 matches at 8 bases. The CDR3 consists of 20 residues. J was trimmed by 6 bases and V by 2 bases; bases with no gene match: 22. Germline V gene data show CDR1 as MDHEN and CDR2 as SYDVKM. The DNA of the CDR3 is TGTGCCAGCAGTTTAACCCCTCTGAGGGCGGGGGGATATGGACTCGATACGCAGTATTTT. Translation gives CASSLTPLRAGGYGLDTQYF.

V gene TRBV5-4 combines with J gene TRBJ2-3; 10 bases are shared with TRBD2. The CDR3 runs 16 residues. The J segment lost 2 bases and the V segment lost 4 bases, leaving 7 bases of the junction unmatched. CDR1 is SGHNT, CDR2 YYREEE, per germline (reference sequence). The CDR3 DNA reads as TGTGCCAGCAGCGGCTTAGCGGGGGGCGTCACAGATACGCAGTATTTT. As protein: CASSGLAGGVTDTQYF.

The chain combines TRBV14 with TRBJ1-2, with a weak D call TRBD1 (5 bases). CDR1 is SGHDN, CDR2 FVKESK, per germline. Trimming stripped 0 bases from V and 4 bases from J, with 9 bases between. This CDR3 spans 14 amino acids. As DNA, the CDR3 is TGTGCCAGCAGCCAAGATACAGGAGTCTATGGCTACACCTTC. It specifies CASSQDTGVYGYTF.

The rearrangement links TRBV2 to TRBJ2-7; 7 positions agree with TRBD1. The CDR3 length is 16 residues. The ends lost 5 bases at V and 0 bases at J; junction bases unmatched: 10. Germline-derived CDR1 and CDR2 are SNHLY and FYNNEI. The CDR3, as DNA: TGTGCCAGCAGTCCCGACAGGACAGGAAGCTCCTACGAGCAGTACTTC. It is translated as CASSPDRTGSSYEQYF. Full variable domain (outside the CDR3, taken from reference TRBV2 and TRBJ2-7): EPEVTQTPSHQVTQMGQEVILRCVPISNHLYFYWYRQILGQKVEFLVSFYNNEISEKSEIFDDQFSVERPDGSNFTLKIRSTKLEDSAMYFCASSPDRTGSSYEQYFGPGTRLTVT.